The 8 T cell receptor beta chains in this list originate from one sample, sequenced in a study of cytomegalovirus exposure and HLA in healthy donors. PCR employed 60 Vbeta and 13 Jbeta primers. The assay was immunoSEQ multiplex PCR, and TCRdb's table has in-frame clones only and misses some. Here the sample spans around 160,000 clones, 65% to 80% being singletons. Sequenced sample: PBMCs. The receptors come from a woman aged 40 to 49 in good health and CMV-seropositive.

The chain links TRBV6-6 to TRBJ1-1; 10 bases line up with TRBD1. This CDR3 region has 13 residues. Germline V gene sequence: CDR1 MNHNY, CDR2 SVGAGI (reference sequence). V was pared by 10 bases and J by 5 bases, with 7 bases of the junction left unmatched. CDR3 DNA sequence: TGTGCCATAGAGACAGGGGGCCATACTGAAGCTTTCTTT. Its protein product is CAIETGGHTEAFF.

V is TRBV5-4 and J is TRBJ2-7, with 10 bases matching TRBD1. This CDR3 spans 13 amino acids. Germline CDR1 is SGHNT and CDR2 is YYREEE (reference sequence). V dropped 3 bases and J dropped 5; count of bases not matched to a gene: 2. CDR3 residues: CASSWGQGNEQYF. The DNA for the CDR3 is TGTGCCAGCAGCTGGGGACAGGGGAACGAGCAGTACTTC.

The CDR3 DNA reads TGTGCCAGCAGCCAAGGATTGGGGGGGACCCAAGAGACCCAGTACTTC. This gives the protein CASSQGLGGTQETQYF. The chain employs TRBV4-2 and TRBJ2-5; 7 bases line up with TRBD2. CDR3 size: 16 residues. Losses at the gene ends were 1 base for V and 1 base for J; bases not matched to a gene: 6. Germline-derived CDR1 and CDR2 are LGHNA and YNFKEQ.

DNA of the CDR3: TGCGCCAGCAGCTTGGCCGGGACAGGGACTGAAGCTTTCTTT. This sequence encodes CASSLAGTGTEAFF. The chain recombines TRBV5-1 with TRBJ1-1, with 9 bases identical to TRBD1. Per germline, CDR1 SGHRS and CDR2 YFSETQ. The CDR3 loop spans 14 amino acids. The junction had 2 bases not matched to a gene; V was cut back by 0 bases and J by 5 bases.

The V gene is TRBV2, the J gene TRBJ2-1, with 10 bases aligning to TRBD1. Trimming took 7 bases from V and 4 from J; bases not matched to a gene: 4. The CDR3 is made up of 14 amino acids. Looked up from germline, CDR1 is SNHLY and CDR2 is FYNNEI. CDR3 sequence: CASKQDRGYNEQFF. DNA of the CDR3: TGTGCCAGCAAGCAGGACAGGGGGTACAATGAGCAGTTCTTC.

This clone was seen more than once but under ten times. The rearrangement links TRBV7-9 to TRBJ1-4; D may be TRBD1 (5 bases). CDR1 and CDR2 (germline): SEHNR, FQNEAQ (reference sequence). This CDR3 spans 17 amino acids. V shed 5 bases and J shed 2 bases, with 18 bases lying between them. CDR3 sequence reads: CASSPLIETDTNEKLFF. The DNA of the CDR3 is TGTGCCAGCAGCCCCTTGATTGAGACAGACACTAATGAAAAACTGTTTTTT.

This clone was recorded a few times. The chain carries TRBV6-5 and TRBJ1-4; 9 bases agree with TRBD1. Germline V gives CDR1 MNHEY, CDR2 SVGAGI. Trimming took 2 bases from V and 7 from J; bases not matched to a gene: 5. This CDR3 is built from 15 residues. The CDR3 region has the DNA TGTGCCAGCAGTTACCTACAGGGGGCAGGTGAAAAACTGTTTTTT. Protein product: CASSYLQGAGEKLFF.

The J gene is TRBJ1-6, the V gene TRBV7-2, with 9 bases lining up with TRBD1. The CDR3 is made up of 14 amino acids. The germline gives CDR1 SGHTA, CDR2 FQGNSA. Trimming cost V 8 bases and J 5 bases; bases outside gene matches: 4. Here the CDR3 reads CASRWTGDNSPLHF. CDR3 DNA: TGTGCCAGCCGCTGGACAGGGGATAATTCACCCCTCCACTTT. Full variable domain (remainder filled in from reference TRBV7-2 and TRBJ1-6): GAGVSQSPSNKVTEKGKDVELRCDPISGHTALYWYRQSLGQGLEFLIYFQGNSAPDKSGLPSDRFSAERTGGSVSTLTIQRTQQEDSAVYLCASRWTGDNSPLHFGNGTRLTVT.